This T cell receptor (beta chain) was sequenced for a study of T-cell memory formation after mild COVID-19. TCRdb re-analysed the 5' RACE reads in MiXCR, keeping a single row per CDR3 protein. The table lists roughly 610,000 distinct CDR3 sequences, approximately 15% of them singletons. The CDR3 spans 14 residues. Deletions cut 3 bases from V and 1 base from J, with 8 bases between. Germline loops: CDR1 ENHRY, CDR2 SYGVKD. V usage is TRBV10-3 and J usage is TRBJ2-3; D is ambiguous. The sequenced sample consisted of PBMCs or a T cell subset sorted from them (not recorded which). This sequence was found in an adult woman who had mild COVID-19 (a few samples of this study predate the infection). Cell type and time point are not known. CDR3: CAISDTSGTDTQYF. The CDR3 bases are TGTGCCATCAGTGATACCAGCGGCACAGATACGCAGTATTTT.